Sequencing of this T cell receptor beta chain was carried out in a study of Graves' ophthalmopathy and Graves' hyperthyroidism. General study results and limits: Ophthalmopathy progression predictions by the model showed roughly 77% specificity and roughly 71% sensitivity.

As the template, RNA transcripts were used to amplify TCR beta CDR3 regions. An opening RT-PCR round employed HTBI primers and preceded a second-round multiplex PCR. One entry per CDR3 protein results from TCRdb running MiXCR on the multiplex PCR reads. Among about 370,000 distinct CDR3 sequences listed, roughly 18% were seen once. Germline V CDR1 and CDR2: SGHAT, FQNNGV. This CDR3 region has 14 residues. Moderately to severely active ophthalmopathy under 3 months, CAS at least 3, NOSPECS at least 4. The PBMCs originated from roughly 9.6 ml of fresh peripheral blood. This clonotype was seen ten or more times. Its antigen is unknown. Germline is not matched at one junction end, which may reflect a read error.

This receptor was obtained from a young woman with Graves' ophthalmopathy. Sequenced material: peripheral blood. V gene TRBV11-2 combines with J gene TRBJ1-1; no reliable D call. The CDR3 spells CANSLEEYYTEAFF. The CDR3 DNA sequence: TGTGCCAACAGCTTAGAGGAGTATTACACTGAAGCTTTCTTT.